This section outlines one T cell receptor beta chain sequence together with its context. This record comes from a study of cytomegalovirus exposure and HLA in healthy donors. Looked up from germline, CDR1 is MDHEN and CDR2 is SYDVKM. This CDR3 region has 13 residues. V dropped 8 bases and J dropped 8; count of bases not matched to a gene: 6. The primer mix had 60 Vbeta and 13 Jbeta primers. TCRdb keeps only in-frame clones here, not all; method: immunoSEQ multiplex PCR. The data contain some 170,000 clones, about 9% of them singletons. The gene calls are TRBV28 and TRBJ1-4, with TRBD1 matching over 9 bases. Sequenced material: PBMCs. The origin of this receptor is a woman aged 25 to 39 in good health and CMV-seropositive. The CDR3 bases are TGTGCCAGCGGGGACAGGGTGTACGAAAAACTGTTTTTT. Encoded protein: CASGDRVYEKLFF. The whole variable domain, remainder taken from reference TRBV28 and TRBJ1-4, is DVKVTQSSRYLVKRTGEKVFLECVQDMDHENMFWYRQDPGLGLRLIYFSYDVKMKEKGDIPEGYSVSREKKERFSLILESASTNQTSMYLCASGDRVYEKLFFGSGTQLSVL.